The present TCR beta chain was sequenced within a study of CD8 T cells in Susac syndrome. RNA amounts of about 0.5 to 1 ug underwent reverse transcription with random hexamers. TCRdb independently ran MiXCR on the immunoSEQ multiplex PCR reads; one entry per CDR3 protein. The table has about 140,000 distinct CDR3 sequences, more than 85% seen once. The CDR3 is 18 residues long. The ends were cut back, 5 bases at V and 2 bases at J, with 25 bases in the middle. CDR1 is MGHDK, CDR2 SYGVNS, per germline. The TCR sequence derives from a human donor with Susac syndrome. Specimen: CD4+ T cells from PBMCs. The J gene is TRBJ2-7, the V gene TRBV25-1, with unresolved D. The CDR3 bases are TGTGCCAGCAGTATCAACGCGGACGGAACCAAGGCCCCCTACGAGCAGTACTTC. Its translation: CASSINADGTKAPYEQYF.